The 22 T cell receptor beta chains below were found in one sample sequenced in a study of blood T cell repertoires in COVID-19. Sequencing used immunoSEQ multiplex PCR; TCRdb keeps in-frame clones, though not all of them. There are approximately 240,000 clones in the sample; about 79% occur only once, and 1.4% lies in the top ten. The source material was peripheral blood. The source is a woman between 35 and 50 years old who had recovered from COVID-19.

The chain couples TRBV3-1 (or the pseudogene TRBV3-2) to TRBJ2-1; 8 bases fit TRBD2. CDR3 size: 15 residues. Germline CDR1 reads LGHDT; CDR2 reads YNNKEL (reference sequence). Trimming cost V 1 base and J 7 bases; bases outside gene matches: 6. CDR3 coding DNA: TGTGCCAGCAGCCAAGTAGGCGGGGGGCGAAATGAGCAGTTCTTC. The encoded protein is CASSQVGGGRNEQFF.

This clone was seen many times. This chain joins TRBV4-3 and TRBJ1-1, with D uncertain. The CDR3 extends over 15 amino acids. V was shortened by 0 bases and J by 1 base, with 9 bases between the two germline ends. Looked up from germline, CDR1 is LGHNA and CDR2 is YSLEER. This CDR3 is CASSQDGVQNTEAFF. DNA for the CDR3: TGCGCCAGCAGCCAAGATGGTGTACAGAACACTGAAGCTTTCTTT.

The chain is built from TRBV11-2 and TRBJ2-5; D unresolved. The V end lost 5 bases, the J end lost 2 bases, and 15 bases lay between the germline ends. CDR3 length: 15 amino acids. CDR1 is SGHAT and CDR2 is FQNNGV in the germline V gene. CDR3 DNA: TGTGCCAGCAGCGTTAGCCCTGCACCTCAAGAGACCCAGTACTTC. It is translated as CASSVSPAPQETQYF.

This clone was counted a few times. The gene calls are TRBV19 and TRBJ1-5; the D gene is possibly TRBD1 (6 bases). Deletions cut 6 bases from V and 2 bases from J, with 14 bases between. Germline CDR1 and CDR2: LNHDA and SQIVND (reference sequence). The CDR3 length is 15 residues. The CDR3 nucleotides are TGTGCCAGTAGCCAAGGAGGGGGGGGCAATCAGCCCCAGCATTTT. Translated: CASSQGGGGNQPQHF.

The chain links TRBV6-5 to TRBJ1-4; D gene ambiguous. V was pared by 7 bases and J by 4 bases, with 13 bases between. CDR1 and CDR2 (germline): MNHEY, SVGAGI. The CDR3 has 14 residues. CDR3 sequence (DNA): TGTGCCAGCACCTGGGGAGAAAATAATGAAAAACTGTTTTTT. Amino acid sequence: CASTWGENNEKLFF.

The CDR3 loop is CASSAGPDSPLHF. In nucleotides, the CDR3 is TGTGCCAGCAGCGCCGGTCCCGATTCACCCCTCCACTTT. V gene TRBV9 combines with J gene TRBJ1-6; no firm D call. The germline gives CDR1 SGDLS, CDR2 YYNGEE. The V end was cut by 3 bases, the J end by 8 bases, with 9 bases between. This CDR3 has 13 amino acids.

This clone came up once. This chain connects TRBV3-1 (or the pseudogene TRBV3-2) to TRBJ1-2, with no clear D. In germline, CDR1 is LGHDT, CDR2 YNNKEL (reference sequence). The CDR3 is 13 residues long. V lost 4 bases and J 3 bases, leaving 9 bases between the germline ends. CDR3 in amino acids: CASSPGADYGYTF. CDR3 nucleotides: TGTGCCAGCAGCCCTGGAGCTGACTATGGCTACACCTTC.

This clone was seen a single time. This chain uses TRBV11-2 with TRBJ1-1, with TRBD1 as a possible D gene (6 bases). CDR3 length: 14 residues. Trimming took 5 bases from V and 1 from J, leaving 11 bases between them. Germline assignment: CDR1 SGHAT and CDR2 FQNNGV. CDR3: CASSPMDRNTEAFF. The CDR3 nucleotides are TGTGCCAGCAGCCCGATGGACAGGAACACTGAAGCTTTCTTT.

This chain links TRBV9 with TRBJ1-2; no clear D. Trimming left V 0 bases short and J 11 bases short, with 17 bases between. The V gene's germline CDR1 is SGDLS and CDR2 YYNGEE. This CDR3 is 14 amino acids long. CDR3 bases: TGTGCCAGCAGCGTAGACCCTATAGTGGGAGAGTACACCTTC. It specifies CASSVDPIVGEYTF.

CDR3 bases: TGTGCCAGCAGTCCAGGGATAAAGCAGTACTTC. It yields the protein CASSPGIKQYF. The chain employs TRBV12-3 or TRBV12-4 and TRBJ2-7, with TRBD1 as a possible D gene (5 bases). Trimming removed 5 bases at V and 8 bases at J, with 10 bases between. This CDR3 has 11 residues.

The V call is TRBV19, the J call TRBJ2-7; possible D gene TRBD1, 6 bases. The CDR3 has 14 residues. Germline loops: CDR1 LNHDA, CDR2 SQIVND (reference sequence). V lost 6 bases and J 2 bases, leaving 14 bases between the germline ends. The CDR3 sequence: CASSNQGKAYEQYF. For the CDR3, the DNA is TGTGCCAGTAGCAATCAGGGGAAGGCCTACGAGCAGTACTTC.

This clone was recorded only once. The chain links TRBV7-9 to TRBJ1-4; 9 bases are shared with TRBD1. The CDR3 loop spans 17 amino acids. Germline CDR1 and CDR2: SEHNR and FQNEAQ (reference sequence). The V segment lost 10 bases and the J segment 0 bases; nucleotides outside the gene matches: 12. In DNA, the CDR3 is TGTGCCATCCAGGGACCACAGGGGGCGGCAACTAATGAAAAACTGTTTTTT. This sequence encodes CAIQGPQGAATNEKLFF.

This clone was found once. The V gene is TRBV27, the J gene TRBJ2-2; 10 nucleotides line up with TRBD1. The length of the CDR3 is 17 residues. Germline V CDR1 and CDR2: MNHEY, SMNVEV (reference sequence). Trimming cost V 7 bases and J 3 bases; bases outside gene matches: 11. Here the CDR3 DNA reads TGTGCCAGCACTCCGGGGGCGGGACAGGGGTACACCGGGGAGCTGTTTTTT. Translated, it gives CASTPGAGQGYTGELFF.

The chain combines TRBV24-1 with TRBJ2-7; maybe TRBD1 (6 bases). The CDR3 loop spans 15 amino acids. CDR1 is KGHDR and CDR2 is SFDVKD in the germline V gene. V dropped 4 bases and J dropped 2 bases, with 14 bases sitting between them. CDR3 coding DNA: TGTGCCACCAGTGACGACCAAACAGGGACCTACGAGCAGTACTTC. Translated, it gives CATSDDQTGTYEQYF.

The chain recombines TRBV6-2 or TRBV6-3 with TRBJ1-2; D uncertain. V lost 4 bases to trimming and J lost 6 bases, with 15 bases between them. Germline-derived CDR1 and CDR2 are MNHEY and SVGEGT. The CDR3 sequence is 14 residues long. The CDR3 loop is CASSWEPARNGYTF. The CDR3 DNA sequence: TGTGCCAGCAGTTGGGAGCCCGCCAGAAATGGCTACACCTTC.

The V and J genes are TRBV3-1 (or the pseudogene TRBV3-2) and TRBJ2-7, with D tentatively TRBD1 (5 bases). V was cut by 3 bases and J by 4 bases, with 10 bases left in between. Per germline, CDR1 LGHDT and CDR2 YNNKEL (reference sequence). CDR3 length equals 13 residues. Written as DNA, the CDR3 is TGTGCCAGCAGCCACTTACAGGATTACGAGCAGTACTTC. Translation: CASSHLQDYEQYF.

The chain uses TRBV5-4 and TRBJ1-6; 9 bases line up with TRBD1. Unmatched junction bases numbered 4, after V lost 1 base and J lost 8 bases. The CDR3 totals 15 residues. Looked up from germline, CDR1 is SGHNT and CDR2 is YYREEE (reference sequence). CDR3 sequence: CASSLTGQGYSPLHF. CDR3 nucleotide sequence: TGTGCCAGCAGCTTGACCGGACAGGGGTATTCACCCCTCCACTTT.

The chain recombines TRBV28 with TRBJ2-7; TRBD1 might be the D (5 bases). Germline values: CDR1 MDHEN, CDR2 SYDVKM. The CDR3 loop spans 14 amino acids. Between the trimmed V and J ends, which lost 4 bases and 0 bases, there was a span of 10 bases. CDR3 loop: CASSSTALSYEQYF. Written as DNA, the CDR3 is TGTGCCAGCAGTTCGACAGCGCTCTCCTACGAGCAGTACTTC.

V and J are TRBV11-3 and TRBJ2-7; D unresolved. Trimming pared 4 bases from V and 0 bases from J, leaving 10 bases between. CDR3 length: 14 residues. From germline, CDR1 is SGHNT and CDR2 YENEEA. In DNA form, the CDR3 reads TGTGCCAGCAGCTCCGGCCAGCGCTCCTACGAGCAGTACTTC. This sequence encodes CASSSGQRSYEQYF.

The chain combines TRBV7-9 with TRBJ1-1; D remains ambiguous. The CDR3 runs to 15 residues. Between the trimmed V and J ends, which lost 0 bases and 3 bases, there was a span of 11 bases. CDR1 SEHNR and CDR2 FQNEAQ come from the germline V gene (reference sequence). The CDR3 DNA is TGTGCCAGCAGCTTAGCTACGGTTCTAGACACTGAAGCTTTCTTT. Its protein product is CASSLATVLDTEAFF.

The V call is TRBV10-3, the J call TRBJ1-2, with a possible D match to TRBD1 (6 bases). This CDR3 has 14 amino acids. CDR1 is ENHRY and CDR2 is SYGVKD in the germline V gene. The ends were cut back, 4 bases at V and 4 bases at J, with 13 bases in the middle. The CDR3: CAISGGQLLYGYTF. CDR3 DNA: TGTGCCATCAGTGGGGGGCAGTTGCTCTATGGCTACACCTTC.

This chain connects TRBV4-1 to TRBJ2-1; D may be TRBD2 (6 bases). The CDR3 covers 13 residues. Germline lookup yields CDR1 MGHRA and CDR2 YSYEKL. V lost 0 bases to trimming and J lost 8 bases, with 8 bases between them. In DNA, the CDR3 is TGCGCCAGCAGCCAAGAGCCTAGCGATGAGCAGTTCTTC. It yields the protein CASSQEPSDEQFF.